This T cell receptor (beta chain) was sequenced in a study of cytomegalovirus exposure and HLA in healthy donors. About the study: Tens of millions of unique TCRs from HLA-typed donors made up an early data release. Study-wide findings and caveats: By a later analysis, the bulk of CMV-associated TCR beta chains appeared HLA-restricted. Using a false discovery rate of 0.05, a later analysis showed that approximately 17,000 TCR beta sequences were associated with HLA alleles. An analysis done earlier found most TCR beta V segments productive about 87% or about 30% of the time.

On this clone itself: Antigen: not known.

The study ran its PCR with 60 Vbeta and 13 Jbeta primers. Some clones are missing from TCRdb's copy, which holds only in-frame ones; the method was immunoSEQ multiplex PCR. This table holds roughly 130,000 clones, about 70% found once. Trimming removed 3 bases from V and 4 bases from J, with 15 bases in between. Germline V lookup: CDR1 KGHSH, CDR2 LQKENI. The CDR3 spans 15 residues. The receptor was derived from a middle-aged woman in good health and CMV-seropositive. The genes are TRBV18 and TRBJ1-2; a possible D gene is TRBD1 (6 bases). The sequenced material came from PBMCs. As DNA, the CDR3 is TGTGCCAGCTCACCTTTCCCTGACAGGTCCTATGGCTACACCTTC. Translating gives CASSPFPDRSYGYTF.